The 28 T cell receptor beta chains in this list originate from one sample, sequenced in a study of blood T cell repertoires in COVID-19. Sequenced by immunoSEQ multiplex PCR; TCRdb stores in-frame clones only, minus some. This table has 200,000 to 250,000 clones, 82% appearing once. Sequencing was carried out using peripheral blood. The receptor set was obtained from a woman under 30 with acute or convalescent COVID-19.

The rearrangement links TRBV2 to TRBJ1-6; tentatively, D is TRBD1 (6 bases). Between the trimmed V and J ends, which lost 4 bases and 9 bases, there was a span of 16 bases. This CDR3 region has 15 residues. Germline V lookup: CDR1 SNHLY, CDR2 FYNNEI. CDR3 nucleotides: TGTGCCAGCAGTGCTATCGGGACAAGCCTTTCACCCCTCCACTTT. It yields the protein CASSAIGTSLSPLHF.

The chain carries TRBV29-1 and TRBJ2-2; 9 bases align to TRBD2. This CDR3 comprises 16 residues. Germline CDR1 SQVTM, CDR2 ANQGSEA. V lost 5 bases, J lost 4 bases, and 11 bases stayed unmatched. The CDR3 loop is CSVLRLADGGTGELFF. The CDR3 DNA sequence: TGCAGCGTTCTCCGACTAGCGGACGGGGGCACCGGGGAGCTGTTTTTT.

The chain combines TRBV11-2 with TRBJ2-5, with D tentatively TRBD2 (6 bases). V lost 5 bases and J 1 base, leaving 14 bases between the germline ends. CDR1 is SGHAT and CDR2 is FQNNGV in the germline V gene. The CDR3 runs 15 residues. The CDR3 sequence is CASSRRSGIQETQYF. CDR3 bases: TGTGCCAGCAGCCGCCGTAGCGGAATCCAAGAGACCCAGTACTTC.

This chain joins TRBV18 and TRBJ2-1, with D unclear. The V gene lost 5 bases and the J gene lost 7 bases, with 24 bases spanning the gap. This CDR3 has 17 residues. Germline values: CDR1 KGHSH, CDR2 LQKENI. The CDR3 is CASSSSAERPPVNEQFF. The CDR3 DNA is TGTGCCAGCTCATCCTCTGCGGAAAGACCCCCCGTTAATGAGCAGTTCTTC.

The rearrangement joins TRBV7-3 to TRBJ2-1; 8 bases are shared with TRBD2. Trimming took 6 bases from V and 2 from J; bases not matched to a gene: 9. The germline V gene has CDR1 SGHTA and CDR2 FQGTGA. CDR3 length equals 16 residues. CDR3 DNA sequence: TGTGCCAGCAGTCTTAGTAGCGGGGCCACCTACAATGAGCAGTTCTTC. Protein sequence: CASSLSSGATYNEQFF. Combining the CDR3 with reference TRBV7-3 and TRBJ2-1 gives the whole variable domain GAGVSQTPSNKVTEKGKYVELRCDPISGHTALYWYRQSLGQGPEFLIYFQGTGAADDSGLPNDRFFAVRPEGSVSTLKIQRTERGDSAVYLCASSLSSGATYNEQFFGPGTRLTVL.

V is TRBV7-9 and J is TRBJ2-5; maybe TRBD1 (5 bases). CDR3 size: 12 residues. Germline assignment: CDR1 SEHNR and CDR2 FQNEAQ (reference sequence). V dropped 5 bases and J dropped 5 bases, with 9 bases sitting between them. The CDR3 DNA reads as TGTGCCAGCAGCCGGACAATGGAGACCCAGTACTTC. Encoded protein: CASSRTMETQYF.

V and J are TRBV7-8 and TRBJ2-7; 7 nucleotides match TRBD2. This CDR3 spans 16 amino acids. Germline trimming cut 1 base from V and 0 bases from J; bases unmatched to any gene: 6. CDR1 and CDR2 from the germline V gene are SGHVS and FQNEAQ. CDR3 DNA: TGTGCCAGCAGCTTAGACCCGGGACTAATCTCCTACGAGCAGTACTTC. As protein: CASSLDPGLISYEQYF.

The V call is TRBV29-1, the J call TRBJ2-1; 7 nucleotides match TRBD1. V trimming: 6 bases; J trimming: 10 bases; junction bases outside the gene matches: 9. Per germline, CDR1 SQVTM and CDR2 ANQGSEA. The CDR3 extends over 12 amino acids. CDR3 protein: CSVNEGALEQFF. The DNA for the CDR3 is TGCAGCGTCAACGAGGGGGCATTAGAGCAGTTCTTC.

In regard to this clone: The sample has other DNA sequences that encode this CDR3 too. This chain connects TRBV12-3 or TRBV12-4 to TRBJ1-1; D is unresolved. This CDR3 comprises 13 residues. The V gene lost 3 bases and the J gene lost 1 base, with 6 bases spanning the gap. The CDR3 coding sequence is TGTGCCAGCAGTTTGTCGGGGAACACTGAAGCTTTCTTT. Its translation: CASSLSGNTEAFF.

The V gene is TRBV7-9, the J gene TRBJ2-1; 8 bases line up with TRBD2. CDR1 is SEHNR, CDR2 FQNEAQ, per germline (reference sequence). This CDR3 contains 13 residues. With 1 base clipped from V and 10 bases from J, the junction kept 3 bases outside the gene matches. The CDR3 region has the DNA TGTGCCAGCAGCTTAGGGACTAGCCAAGAGCAGTTCTTC. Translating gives CASSLGTSQEQFF.

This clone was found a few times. CDR3 in amino acids: CASGLVTILAANTGELFF. CDR3 sequence (DNA): TGTGCTAGTGGTTTGGTCACCATTCTAGCGGCGAACACCGGGGAGCTGTTTTTT. The V call is TRBV12-5, the J call TRBJ2-2; 7 nucleotides match TRBD2. The CDR3 covers 18 residues. Trimming at V came to 0 bases and at J to 0 bases, leaving 7 bases not matched to a gene. Germline lookup yields CDR1 LGHNT and CDR2 FRNRAP.

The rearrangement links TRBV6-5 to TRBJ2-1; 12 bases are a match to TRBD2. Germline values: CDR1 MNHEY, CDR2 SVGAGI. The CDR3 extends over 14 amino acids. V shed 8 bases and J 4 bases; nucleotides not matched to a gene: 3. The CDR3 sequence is CASGLAGTYNEQFF. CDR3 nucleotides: TGTGCCAGCGGACTAGCGGGGACATACAATGAGCAGTTCTTC.

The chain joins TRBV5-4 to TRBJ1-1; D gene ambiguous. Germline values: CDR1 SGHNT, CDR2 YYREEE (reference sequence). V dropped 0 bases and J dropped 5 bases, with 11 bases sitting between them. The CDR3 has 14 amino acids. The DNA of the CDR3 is TGTGCCAGCAGCTTGGCCGAACTCCGGACTGAAGCTTTCTTT. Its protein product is CASSLAELRTEAFF.

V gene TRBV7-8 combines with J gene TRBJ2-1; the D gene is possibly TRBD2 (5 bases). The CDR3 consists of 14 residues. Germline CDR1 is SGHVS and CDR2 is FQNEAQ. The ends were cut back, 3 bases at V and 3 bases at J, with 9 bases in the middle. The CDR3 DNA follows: TGTGCCAGCAGCTTTACTAGTGTCTACAATGAGCAGTTCTTC. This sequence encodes CASSFTSVYNEQFF.

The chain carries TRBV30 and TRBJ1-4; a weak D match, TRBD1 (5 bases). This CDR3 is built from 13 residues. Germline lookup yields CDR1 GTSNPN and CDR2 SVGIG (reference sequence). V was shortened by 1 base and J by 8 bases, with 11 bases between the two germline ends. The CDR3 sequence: CAWSGQPAEKLFF. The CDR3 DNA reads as TGTGCCTGGAGTGGACAGCCAGCGGAAAAACTGTTTTTT. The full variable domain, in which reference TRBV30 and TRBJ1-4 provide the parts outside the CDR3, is SQTIHQWPATLVQPVGSPLSLECTVEGTSNPNLYWYRQAAGRGLQLLFYSVGIGQISSEVPQNLSASRPQDRQFILSSKKLLLSDSGFYLCAWSGQPAEKLFFGSGTQLSVL.

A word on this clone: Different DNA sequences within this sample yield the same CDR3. The CDR3 DNA reads TGTGCCAGCTCACCACCTCTAGCGGTCTACGAGCAGTACTTC. Protein sequence: CASSPPLAVYEQYF. The chain combines TRBV18 with TRBJ2-7, with 7 nucleotides matching TRBD2. Germline CDR1 KGHSH, CDR2 LQKENI. This CDR3 is built from 14 residues. V was clipped by 0 bases and J by 3 bases; unmatched bases: 2.

The CDR3 bases are TGCAGTGCTAGCTACGGTGAAAAACTGTTTTTT. It specifies CSASYGEKLFF. This chain uses TRBV20-1 with TRBJ1-4, with D hard to call. Germline CDR1 is DFQATT and CDR2 is SNEGSKA (reference sequence). Trimming left V 3 bases short and J 7 bases short, with 6 bases between. The CDR3 is 11 residues long.

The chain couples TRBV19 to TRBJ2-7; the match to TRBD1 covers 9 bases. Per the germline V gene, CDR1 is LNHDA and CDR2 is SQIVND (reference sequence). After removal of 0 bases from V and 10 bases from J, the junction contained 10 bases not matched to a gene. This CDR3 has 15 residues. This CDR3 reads CASSIDHGTGFQQYF. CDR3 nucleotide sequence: TGTGCCAGTAGTATAGATCATGGGACAGGGTTCCAACAGTACTTC.

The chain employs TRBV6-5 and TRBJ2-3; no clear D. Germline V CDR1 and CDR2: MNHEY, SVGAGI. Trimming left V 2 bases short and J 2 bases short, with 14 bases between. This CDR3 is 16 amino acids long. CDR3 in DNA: TGTGCCAGCAGTTACGGGCTCCCGAAATACACAGATACGCAGTATTTT. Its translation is CASSYGLPKYTDTQYF.

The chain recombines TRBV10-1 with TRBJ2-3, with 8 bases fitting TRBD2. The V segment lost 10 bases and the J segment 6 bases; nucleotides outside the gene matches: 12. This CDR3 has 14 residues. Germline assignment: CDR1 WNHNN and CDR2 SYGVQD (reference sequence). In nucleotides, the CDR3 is TGCGCCACCGCACCGAGCGGGAGTACGGATACGCAGTATTTT. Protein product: CATAPSGSTDTQYF.

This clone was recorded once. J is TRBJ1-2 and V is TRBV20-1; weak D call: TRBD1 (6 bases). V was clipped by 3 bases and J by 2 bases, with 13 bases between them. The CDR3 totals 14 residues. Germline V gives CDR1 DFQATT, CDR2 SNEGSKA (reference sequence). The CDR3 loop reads CSASTTGSNYGYTF. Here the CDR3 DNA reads TGCAGTGCTAGTACTACAGGGTCGAACTATGGCTACACCTTC.

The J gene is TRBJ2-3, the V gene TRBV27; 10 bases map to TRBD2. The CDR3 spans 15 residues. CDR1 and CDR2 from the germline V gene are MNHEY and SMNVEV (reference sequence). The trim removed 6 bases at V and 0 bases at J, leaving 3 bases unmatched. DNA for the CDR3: TGTGCCAGCAGGCAGGGACTAGCGAGCACAGATACGCAGTATTTT. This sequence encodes CASRQGLASTDTQYF.

The CDR3 sequence: CASSSQAGDTGELFF. The CDR3 coding sequence is TGTGCCAGCAGCTCTCAAGCGGGAGACACCGGGGAGCTGTTTTTT. The gene calls are TRBV7-2 and TRBJ2-2; TRBD2 agrees at 8 bases. After removal of 4 bases from V and 3 bases from J, the junction contained 4 bases not matched to a gene. CDR3 length equals 15 residues. The germline CDR1 and CDR2 sequences are SGHTA and FQGNSA.

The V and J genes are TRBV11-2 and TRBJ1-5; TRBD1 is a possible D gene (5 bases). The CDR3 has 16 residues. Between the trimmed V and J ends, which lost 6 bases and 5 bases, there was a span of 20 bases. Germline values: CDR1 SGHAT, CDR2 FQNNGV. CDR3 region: CASSLRGRVGDQPQHF. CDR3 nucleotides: TGTGCCAGCAGTCTAAGAGGGAGGGTGGGGGATCAGCCCCAGCATTTT.

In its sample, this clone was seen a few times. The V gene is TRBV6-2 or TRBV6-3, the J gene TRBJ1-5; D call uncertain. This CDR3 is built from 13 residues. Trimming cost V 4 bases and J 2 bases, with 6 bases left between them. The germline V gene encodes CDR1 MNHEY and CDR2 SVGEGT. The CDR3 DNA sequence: TGTGCCAGCAGTTGGGCAGGCAATCAGCCCCAGCATTTT. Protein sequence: CASSWAGNQPQHF.

The CDR3: CASSAAQTHQMHNEQFF. The CDR3 nucleotides are TGTGCCAGCAGTGCGGCTCAGACTCACCAAATGCATAATGAGCAGTTCTTC. The J gene is TRBJ2-1, the V gene TRBV2; D is unresolved. V was trimmed by 4 bases and J by 7 bases, leaving 23 bases between them. The germline V gene encodes CDR1 SNHLY and CDR2 FYNNEI. There are 17 residues in the CDR3.

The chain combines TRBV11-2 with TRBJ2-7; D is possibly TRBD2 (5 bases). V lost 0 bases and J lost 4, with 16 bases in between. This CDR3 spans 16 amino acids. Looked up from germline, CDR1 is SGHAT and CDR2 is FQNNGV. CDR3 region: CASSLEEGSRGYEQYF. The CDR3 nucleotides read TGTGCCAGCAGCTTAGAAGAGGGATCGCGTGGGTACGAGCAGTACTTC.

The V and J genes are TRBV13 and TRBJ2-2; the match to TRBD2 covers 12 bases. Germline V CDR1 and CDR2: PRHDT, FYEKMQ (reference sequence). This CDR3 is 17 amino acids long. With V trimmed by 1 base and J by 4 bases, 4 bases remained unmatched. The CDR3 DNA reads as TGTGCCAGCAGCTTAGTCCTAGCGGGAGGGCCCACCGGGGAGCTGTTTTTT. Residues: CASSLVLAGGPTGELFF.